A single sample gave rise to the 28 T cell receptor beta chains below, sequenced in a study of CD8 T cells in ankylosing spondylitis (dated by TCRdb to 2015 to 2018). Libraries were prepared through 5' RACE. Instrument on record: Illumina HiSeq 2500. TCRdb reprocessing: public reads trimmed at Q25 with fastp, clones called with MiXCR, in-frame beta chains kept. Identical CDR3 protein sequences are pooled into one entry, listed with their most common genes and DNA. This sample holds about 300,000 distinct CDR3 sequences; roughly 20% were observed only once. The ten largest clones add up to 3.5% of the sample. The specimen sequenced was blood, either unsorted or a sorted T cell fraction (not recorded which). These receptors came from a female donor with ankylosing spondylitis or in good health (not recorded which).

J is TRBJ1-4 and V is TRBV20-1; TRBD1 might be the D (6 bases). The germline gives CDR1 DFQATT, CDR2 SNEGSKA (reference sequence). There are 14 residues in the CDR3. Trimming cost V 3 bases and J 10 bases, with 18 bases left between them. The CDR3 here is CSARQDSRFGKLFF. CDR3 in DNA: TGCAGTGCTAGGCAGGACAGCCGTTTTGGAAAACTGTTTTTT.

This clonotype occurred a few times. The junction differs from germline at one of its ends, possibly a read error. V usage is TRBV20-1 and J usage is TRBJ2-7; 9 bases line up with TRBD1. This CDR3 is 13 amino acids long. Germline-derived CDR1 and CDR2 are DFQATT and SNEGSKA (reference sequence). The CDR3: CSARGTGPYEQYF. CDR3 nucleotide sequence: TGCAGTGCAAGAGGGACAGGGCCCTACGAGCAGTACTTC.

This chain joins TRBV6-5 and TRBJ2-7; D is possibly TRBD2 (5 bases). V was pared by 8 bases and J by 9 bases, with 14 bases between. From germline, CDR1 is MNHEY and CDR2 SVGAGI. CDR3 length equals 11 residues. The CDR3 DNA follows: TGTGCCAGCGGCCGGCGCGAGGGGCAGTACTTC. Protein product: CASGRREGQYF.

This rearrangement joins TRBV6-1 to TRBJ2-1; D remains unclear. Germline lookup yields CDR1 MNHNS and CDR2 SASEGT. Trimming shortened V by 1 base and J by 12 bases, and 7 bases separated the two germline ends. This CDR3 comprises 11 residues. The CDR3 DNA reads as TGTGCCAGCAGTGAAGTTGATTCGCAGTTCTTC. Its protein is CASSEVDSQFF.

This clonotype was found many times. V usage is TRBV15 and J usage is TRBJ2-7; D ambiguous. Germline loops: CDR1 LNHNV, CDR2 YYDKDF (reference sequence). The CDR3 runs 13 residues. V gave up 0 bases and J gave up 2 bases, with 5 bases separating them. For the CDR3, the DNA is TGTGCCACCAGCAGAGATCCCCCCTACGAGCAGTACTTC. Its protein is CATSRDPPYEQYF.

The chain has TRBV19 and TRBJ1-5; D perhaps matches TRBD1 (6 bases). This CDR3 has 15 amino acids. The germline V and J ends were trimmed by 0 bases and 6 bases, with 12 bases remaining between them. Germline assignment: CDR1 LNHDA and CDR2 SQIVND (reference sequence). As DNA, the CDR3 is TGTGCCAGTAGTATAGATTTGGGGGCAGGTCAGCCCCAGCATTTT. It yields the protein CASSIDLGAGQPQHF. The entire variable domain, with the rest obtained from reference TRBV19 and TRBJ1-5, is as follows: DGGITQSPKYLFRKEGQNVTLSCEQNLNHDAMYWYRQDPGQGLRLIYYSQIVNDFQKGDIAEGYSVSREKKESFPLTVTSAQKNPTAFYLCASSIDLGAGQPQHFGDGTRLSIL.

Many counts were recorded for this clonotype. For the CDR3, the DNA is TGTGCCAGCAGTGACCTACAGGACGGAACGAACACTGAAGCTTTCTTT. Translated, it gives CASSDLQDGTNTEAFF. This chain uses TRBV6-1 with TRBJ1-1; TRBD1 is a possible D gene (5 bases). This CDR3 contains 16 residues. V was trimmed by 3 bases and J by 1 base, leaving 15 bases between them. CDR1 is MNHNS and CDR2 is SASEGT in the germline V gene.

The chain has TRBV20-1 and TRBJ2-3; D gene unclear. In germline, CDR1 is DFQATT, CDR2 SNEGSKA (reference sequence). Trimming pared 6 bases from V and 7 bases from J, leaving 11 bases between. The CDR3 runs to 11 residues. The DNA of the CDR3 is TGCAGTGCCGGGCCGGAGAATACGCAGTATTTT. Encoded protein: CSAGPENTQYF.

The rearrangement uses TRBV29-1 and TRBJ1-2, with 9 bases matching TRBD1. The CDR3 runs to 13 residues. The V gene's germline CDR1 is SQVTM and CDR2 ANQGSEA. J gave up 6 bases and V 2 bases, and 4 bases lay outside the gene matches. CDR3 sequence: CSVELGQGDGYTF. CDR3 nucleotides: TGCAGCGTTGAACTGGGACAGGGTGATGGCTACACCTTC.

This chain uses TRBV20-1 with TRBJ2-7; 8 bases match TRBD2. The CDR3 loop spans 14 amino acids. Trimming took 5 bases from V and 2 from J; bases not matched to a gene: 8. Per germline, CDR1 DFQATT and CDR2 SNEGSKA (reference sequence). The DNA for the CDR3 is TGCAGTGCTGCGGGGGGCGGCAAACCCTACGAGCAGTACTTC. It translates to CSAAGGGKPYEQYF.

There are a few counts of this clonotype. V usage is TRBV29-1 and J usage is TRBJ2-5; a weak D match, TRBD2 (6 bases). The CDR3 runs 12 residues. V was clipped by 4 bases and J by 5 bases, with 11 bases between them. The germline gives CDR1 SQVTM, CDR2 ANQGSEA. This CDR3 reads CSVADGGETQYF. For the CDR3, the DNA is TGCAGCGTTGCTGATGGGGGGGAGACCCAGTACTTC.

The chain joins TRBV27 to TRBJ2-7; 10 bases are shared with TRBD2. The J segment lost 2 bases and the V segment lost 6 bases, leaving 4 bases of the junction unmatched. This CDR3 comprises 14 residues. The germline CDR1 and CDR2 sequences are MNHEY and SMNVEV (reference sequence). This chain's CDR3 is CASRRSGRAYEQYF. The CDR3 DNA is TGTGCCAGCAGACGGAGCGGGAGGGCCTACGAGCAGTACTTC.

The chain joins TRBV20-1 to TRBJ2-1; D is ambiguous. Trimming removed 5 bases at V and 5 bases at J, with 19 bases between. The germline CDR1 and CDR2 sequences are DFQATT and SNEGSKA (reference sequence). This CDR3 is built from 15 residues. CDR3 region: CSAYAPIPTHNEQFF. The CDR3 coding sequence is TGCAGTGCTTACGCCCCGATTCCGACCCACAATGAGCAGTTCTTC.

This rearrangement joins TRBV19 to TRBJ2-1; TRBD2 is a possible D gene (6 bases). CDR1 is LNHDA, CDR2 SQIVND, per germline (reference sequence). The V end lost 10 bases, the J end lost 5 bases, and 21 bases lay between the germline ends. This CDR3 contains 15 residues. CDR3 protein: CATTSPGVVDNEQFF. In DNA form, the CDR3 reads TGTGCCACCACGAGCCCGGGGGTAGTAGACAATGAGCAGTTCTTC. Full variable domain (outside the CDR3, taken from reference TRBV19 and TRBJ2-1): DGGITQSPKYLFRKEGQNVTLSCEQNLNHDAMYWYRQDPGQGLRLIYYSQIVNDFQKGDIAEGYSVSREKKESFPLTVTSAQKNPTAFYLCATTSPGVVDNEQFFGPGTRLTVL.

The chain links TRBV20-1 to TRBJ2-3, with TRBD2 identical over 10 bases. The CDR3 extends over 13 amino acids. J lost 5 bases, V lost 5 bases, and 4 bases had no gene match. The V gene's germline CDR1 is DFQATT and CDR2 SNEGSKA (reference sequence). CDR3 loop: CSALAGAIDTQYF. The CDR3 coding sequence is TGCAGTGCTCTAGCGGGAGCGATAGATACGCAGTATTTT.

This chain connects TRBV25-1 to TRBJ2-1, with D perhaps matching TRBD2 (5 bases). Deletions cut 1 base from V and 4 bases from J, with 14 bases between. CDR3 length: 16 residues. Germline V gene data show CDR1 as MGHDK and CDR2 as SYGVNS. CDR3 nucleotide sequence: TGTGCCAGCAGTGAATCAGTGGGAGACGGTTACAATGAGCAGTTCTTC. This encodes CASSESVGDGYNEQFF. The full variable domain, in which reference TRBV25-1 and TRBJ2-1 provide the parts outside the CDR3, is EADIYQTPRYLVIGTGKKITLECSQTMGHDKMYWYQQDPGMELHLIHYSYGVNSTEKGDLSSESTVSRIRTEHFPLTLESARPSHTSQYLCASSESVGDGYNEQFFGPGTRLTVL.

This chain links TRBV6-6 with TRBJ2-5, with TRBD2 as a possible D gene (6 bases). CDR1 and CDR2 (germline): MNHNY, SVGAGI (reference sequence). This CDR3 is 13 amino acids long. V was trimmed by 2 bases and J by 4 bases, leaving 8 bases between them. CDR3 amino acids: CASSYRRGETQYF. CDR3 bases: TGTGCCAGCAGTTACCGGAGGGGAGAGACCCAGTACTTC.

This clonotype was observed a handful of times. The rearrangement links TRBV7-9 to TRBJ2-2; D call uncertain. The CDR3 consists of 13 residues. Germline values: CDR1 SEHNR, CDR2 FQNEAQ (reference sequence). V lost 4 bases and J 7 bases, leaving 10 bases between the germline ends. The CDR3 loop is CASSSPQVGELFF. CDR3 sequence (DNA): TGTGCCAGCAGCTCGCCACAAGTCGGGGAGCTGTTTTTT.

This rearrangement joins TRBV29-1 to TRBJ2-1; 11 bases are shared with TRBD2. The length of the CDR3 is 16 residues. J gave up 4 bases and V 0 bases, and 5 bases lay outside the gene matches. Looked up from germline, CDR1 is SQVTM and CDR2 is ANQGSEA. The CDR3 region is CSVEDPRLAGYNEQFF. For the CDR3, the DNA is TGCAGCGTTGAAGACCCGAGACTAGCGGGGTACAATGAGCAGTTCTTC.

The rearrangement joins TRBV7-2 to TRBJ2-7; TRBD2 matches at 8 bases. Germline CDR1 and CDR2: SGHTA and FQGNSA. The CDR3 loop spans 15 amino acids. The junction had 5 bases not matched to a gene; V was cut back by 2 bases and J by 2 bases. CDR3 region: CASSLSGGSTYEQYF. The CDR3 DNA follows: TGTGCCAGCAGCTTAAGCGGGGGCAGCACCTACGAGCAGTACTTC.

This clonotype was seen more than once but under ten times. The V and J genes are TRBV12-3 or TRBV12-4 and TRBJ2-1; D unclear. The CDR3 spans 15 residues. Trimming stripped 5 bases from V and 4 bases from J, with 15 bases between. Here the CDR3 DNA reads TGTGCCAGCAGTCCCCCGGCCCGGCCGTACAATGAGCAGTTCTTC. Translation: CASSPPARPYNEQFF.

This clonotype appeared a few times. The CDR3 sequence: CATSDPSGLLGLDSYEQYF. In DNA form, the CDR3 reads TGTGCCACCAGTGACCCTAGCGGACTCTTGGGACTTGACTCCTACGAGCAGTACTTC. This chain joins TRBV24-1 and TRBJ2-7, with 7 bases lining up with TRBD2. This CDR3 has 19 residues. V gave up 4 bases and J gave up 0 bases; unmatched junction bases: 17. Germline V lookup: CDR1 KGHDR, CDR2 SFDVKD.

A few counts support this clonotype. The rearrangement joins TRBV20-1 to TRBJ2-7, with D unresolved. From germline, CDR1 is DFQATT and CDR2 SNEGSKA (reference sequence). CDR3 length: 16 residues. V lost 4 bases and J 4 bases, leaving 23 bases between the germline ends. The CDR3 sequence is CSAIPIINWASYEQYF. CDR3 in DNA: TGCAGTGCTATCCCGATAATTAATTGGGCCTCTTACGAGCAGTACTTC.

The CDR3 DNA reads TGTGCCAGTAGTATCAGGGGACTAGCGGGAGAGCAGTTCTTC. It encodes CASSIRGLAGEQFF. This chain connects TRBV19 to TRBJ2-1, with 13 positions matching TRBD2. The CDR3 loop spans 14 amino acids. Losses at the gene ends were 3 bases for V and 10 bases for J; bases not matched to a gene: 3. CDR1 LNHDA and CDR2 SQIVND come from the germline V gene (reference sequence).

The chain joins TRBV20-1 to TRBJ2-7; 9 positions agree with TRBD2. V lost 5 bases and J lost 5; bases outside the gene matches: 10. Germline V gene data show CDR1 as DFQATT and CDR2 as SNEGSKA (reference sequence). The CDR3 contains 14 residues. The CDR3 sequence: CSASLAGLAHEQYF. In nucleotides, the CDR3 is TGCAGTGCTTCCCTCGCCGGACTAGCGCACGAGCAGTACTTC.

This clonotype appeared many times. The genes are TRBV5-1 and TRBJ2-1, with 9 bases aligning to TRBD1. Germline CDR1 SGHRS, CDR2 YFSETQ. This CDR3 region has 15 residues. J gave up 1 base and V 4 bases, and 3 bases lay outside the gene matches. CDR3 coding DNA: TGCGCCAGCAGCCCTGGACAGGGGTCCTACAATGAGCAGTTCTTC. It specifies CASSPGQGSYNEQFF. The full variable domain, completed using reference TRBV5-1 and TRBJ2-1, is KAGVTQTPRYLIKTRGQQVTLSCSPISGHRSVSWYQQTPGQGLQFLFEYFSETQRNKGNFPGRFSGRQFSNSRSEMNVSTLELGDSALYLCASSPGQGSYNEQFFGPGTRLTVL.

This clonotype was detected a few times. In DNA, the CDR3 is TGTGCCAGCTCCCCGGACAGAACTAATGAAAAACTGTTTTTT. This sequence encodes CASSPDRTNEKLFF. V gene TRBV18 combines with J gene TRBJ1-4, with a weak D call TRBD1 (6 bases). The germline V gene has CDR1 KGHSH and CDR2 LQKENI. The CDR3 covers 14 residues. V lost 6 bases and J 1 base, leaving 9 bases between the germline ends.

The sample holds many counts of this clonotype. The chain couples TRBV7-2 to TRBJ2-7; D unclear. Germline V gene lookup returns CDR1 SGHTA and CDR2 FQGNSA. V was pared by 3 bases and J by 5 bases, with 14 bases between. This CDR3 contains 14 residues. CDR3 sequence: CASSFLGGVNEQYF. In DNA form, the CDR3 reads TGTGCCAGCAGCTTTTTAGGCGGAGTAAACGAGCAGTACTTC.